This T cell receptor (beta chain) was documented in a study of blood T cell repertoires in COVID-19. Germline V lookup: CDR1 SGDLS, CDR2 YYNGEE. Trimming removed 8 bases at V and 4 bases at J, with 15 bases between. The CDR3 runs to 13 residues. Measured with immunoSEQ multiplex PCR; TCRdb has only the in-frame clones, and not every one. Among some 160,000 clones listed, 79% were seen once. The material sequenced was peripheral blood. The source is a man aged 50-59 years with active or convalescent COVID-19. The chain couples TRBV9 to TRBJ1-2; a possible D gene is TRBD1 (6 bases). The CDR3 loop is CASGVIGGYGYTF. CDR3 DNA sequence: TGTGCCAGTGGGGTAATAGGGGGCTATGGCTACACCTTC.